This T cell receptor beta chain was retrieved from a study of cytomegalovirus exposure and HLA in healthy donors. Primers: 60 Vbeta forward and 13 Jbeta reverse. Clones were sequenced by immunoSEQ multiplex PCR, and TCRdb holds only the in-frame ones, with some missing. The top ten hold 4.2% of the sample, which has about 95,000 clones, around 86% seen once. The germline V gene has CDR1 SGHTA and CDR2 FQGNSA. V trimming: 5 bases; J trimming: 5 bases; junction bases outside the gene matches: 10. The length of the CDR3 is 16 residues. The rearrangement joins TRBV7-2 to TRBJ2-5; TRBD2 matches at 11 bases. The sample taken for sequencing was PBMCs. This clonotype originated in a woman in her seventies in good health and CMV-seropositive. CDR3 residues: CASSPRTSGFQETQYF. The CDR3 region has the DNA TGTGCCAGCAGCCCCAGGACTAGCGGGTTTCAGGAGACCCAGTACTTC.